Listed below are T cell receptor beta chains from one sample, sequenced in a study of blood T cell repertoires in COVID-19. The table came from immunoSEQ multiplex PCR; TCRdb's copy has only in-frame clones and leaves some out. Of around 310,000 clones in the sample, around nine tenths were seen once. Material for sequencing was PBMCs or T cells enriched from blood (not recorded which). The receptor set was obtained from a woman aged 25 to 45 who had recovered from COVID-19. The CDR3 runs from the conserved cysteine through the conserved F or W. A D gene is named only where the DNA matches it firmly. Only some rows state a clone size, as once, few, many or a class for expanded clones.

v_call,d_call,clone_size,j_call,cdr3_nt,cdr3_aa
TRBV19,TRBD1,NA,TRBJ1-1,TGTGCCAGTAGTTTCCCAAGGGGGCGGGATGCTTTCTTT,CASSFPRGRDAFF
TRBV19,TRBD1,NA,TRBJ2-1,TGTGCCAGTAGTACGGACAGGGATGAGCAGTTCTTC,CASSTDRDEQFF
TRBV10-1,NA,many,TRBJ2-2,TGCGCCAGCAGTCAAGGGGAAATTATGTGGGAGCTGTTTTTT,CASSQGEIMWELFF
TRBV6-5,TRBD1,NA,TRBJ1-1,TGTGCCAGCAGTAGACCGACAGGGTACACTGAAGCTTTCTTT,CASSRPTGYTEAFF
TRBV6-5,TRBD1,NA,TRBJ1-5,TGTGCCAGCAGTTACTCCGGACAGGTGTGGGAGCCCCAGCATTTT,CASSYSGQVWEPQHF
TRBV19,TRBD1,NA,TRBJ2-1,TGTGCCAGTAGTATCGGACAGGGTACGGTCTACAATGAGCAGTTCTTC,CASSIGQGTVYNEQFF
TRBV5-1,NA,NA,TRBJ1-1,TGCGCCAGCAGCTTGTGGGGGCAGGACACTGAAGCTTTCTTT,CASSLWGQDTEAFF
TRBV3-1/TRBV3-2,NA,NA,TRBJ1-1,TGTGCCAGCAGTCCCTGGGGGGTTATGAACACTGAAGCTTTCTTT,CASSPWGVMNTEAFF
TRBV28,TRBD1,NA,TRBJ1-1,TGTGCCAGCAGCCCAGGACAGGGAACGAACACTGAAGCTTTCTTT,CASSPGQGTNTEAFF
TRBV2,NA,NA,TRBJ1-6,TGTGCCAGCAGTACTAGGACAGTTAGATCACCCCTCCACTTT,CASSTRTVRSPLHF
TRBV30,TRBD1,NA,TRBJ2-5,TGTGCCTGGGGTGGACCCGGACAGGCCGAAGAGACCCAGTACTTC,CAWGGPGQAEETQYF
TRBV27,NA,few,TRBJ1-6,TGTGCCAGCAGTTTACAGGGCACGTCACCCCTCCACTTT,CASSLQGTSPLHF
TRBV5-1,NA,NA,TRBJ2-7,TGCGCCAGCAGCTGGGGGGAACAGGGGAGCGAGCAGTACTTC,CASSWGEQGSEQYF
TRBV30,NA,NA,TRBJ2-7,TGTGCCTGGAGTGTCAGGGGCAGTGGGCAGTACTTC,CAWSVRGSGQYF
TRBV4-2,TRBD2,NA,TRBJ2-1,TGTGCCAGCAGCCAGCCGGGACTAGTTTCAAATGAGCAGTTCTTC,CASSQPGLVSNEQFF
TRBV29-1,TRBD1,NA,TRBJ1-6,TGCAGCGTAAAGACAGGGGGCAATTCACCCCTCCACTTT,CSVKTGGNSPLHF
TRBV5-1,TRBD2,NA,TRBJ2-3,TGCGCCAGCAGCTGGGGACTAGCGGATTCTAGCACAGATACGCAGTATTTT,CASSWGLADSSTDTQYF
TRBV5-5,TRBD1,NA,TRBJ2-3,TGTGCCAGCAGCTTTCAGCCGGGACAGGGCACAGATACGCAGTATTTT,CASSFQPGQGTDTQYF
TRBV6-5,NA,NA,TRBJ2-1,TGTGCCAGCACCGAGGGAGATGAGCAGTTCTTC,CASTEGDEQFF
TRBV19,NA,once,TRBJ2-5,TGTGCCAGTAGTAGACTGATAGAAGAGACCCAGTACTTC,CASSRLIEETQYF
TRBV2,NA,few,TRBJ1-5,TGTGCCAGCAGTGCCCTACAGATTAGCAATCAGCCCCAGCATTTT,CASSALQISNQPQHF
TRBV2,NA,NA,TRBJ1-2,TGTGCCAGCAGTGAGGGCAGAAAATATGGCTACACCTTC,CASSEGRKYGYTF
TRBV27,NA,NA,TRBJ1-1,TGTGCCAGCAGGTACGGGGGAGCAACGAACACTGAAGCTTTCTTT,CASRYGGATNTEAFF